Listed here are 3 T cell receptor beta chains from one sample, sequenced in a study of cytomegalovirus exposure and HLA in healthy donors. The primer mix had 60 Vbeta and 13 Jbeta primers. Libraries were prepared by immunoSEQ multiplex PCR; TCRdb keeps only in-frame clonotypes and omits some of them. There are approximately 100,000 clones in the sample; under 75% occur only once, and roughly 1.2% lies in the top ten. The sample consisted of PBMCs. The receptors come from a female donor in good health and CMV-seronegative.

Here the CDR3 reads CAWTSSYNEQFF. CDR3 sequence (DNA): TGTGCCTGGACCAGCTCCTACAATGAGCAGTTCTTC. The chain links TRBV30 to TRBJ2-1; no clear D gene. V lost 4 bases and J lost 0, with 4 bases in between. Per germline, CDR1 GTSNPN and CDR2 SVGIG (reference sequence). This CDR3 region has 12 residues.

There are a few counts of this clone. V usage is TRBV7-9 and J usage is TRBJ2-5; perhaps TRBD2 as D (7 bases). There are 15 residues in the CDR3. Trimming removed 2 bases from V and 3 bases from J, with 13 bases in between. The germline CDR1 and CDR2 sequences are SEHNR and FQNEAQ (reference sequence). CDR3 nucleotide sequence: TGTGCCAGCAGCTTATATGGGGGGGCGAAAGAGACCCAGTACTTC. This sequence encodes CASSLYGGAKETQYF.

This clone was picked up a small number of times. The V and J genes are TRBV30 and TRBJ1-6; possible D gene TRBD1, 6 bases. The CDR3 contains 14 residues. Germline V gene lookup returns CDR1 GTSNPN and CDR2 SVGIG (reference sequence). With 1 base removed from V and 9 bases from J, the gap between germline ends came to 13 bases. CDR3 sequence: CAWSDGTRGSPLHF. CDR3 nucleotide sequence: TGTGCCTGGAGTGACGGGACACGGGGTTCACCCCTCCACTTT.